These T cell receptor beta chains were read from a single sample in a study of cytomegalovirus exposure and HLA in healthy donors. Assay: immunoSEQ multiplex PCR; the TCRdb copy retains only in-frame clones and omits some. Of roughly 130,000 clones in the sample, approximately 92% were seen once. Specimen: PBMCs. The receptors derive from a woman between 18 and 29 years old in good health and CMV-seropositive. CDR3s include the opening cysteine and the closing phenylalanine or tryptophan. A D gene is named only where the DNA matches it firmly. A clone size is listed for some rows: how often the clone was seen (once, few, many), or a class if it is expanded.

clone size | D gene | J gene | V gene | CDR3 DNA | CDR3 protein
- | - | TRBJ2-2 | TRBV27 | TGTGCCAGCAGTAGCATCGGACTCACCACCGGGGAGCTGTTTTTT | CASSSIGLTTGELFF
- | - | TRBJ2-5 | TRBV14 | TGTGCCAGCAGCCATTCCCAGGCGTCCCAGTACTTC | CASSHSQASQYF
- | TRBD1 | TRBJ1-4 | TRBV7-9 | TGTGCCAGCAGCTTGAGACAGGGAGCGGAAAAACTGTTTTTT | CASSLRQGAEKLFF
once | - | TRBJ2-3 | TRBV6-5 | TGTGCCAGCAGTAGGACTACTACAGATACGCAGTATTTT | CASSRTTTDTQYF
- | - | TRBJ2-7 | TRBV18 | TGTGCCAGCTCACGAGAGTGGTACGAGCAGTACTTC | CASSREWYEQYF
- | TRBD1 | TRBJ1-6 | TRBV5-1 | TGCGCCAGCAGCTTGGGGATGATCGGGACAGGGAATAATTCACCCCTCCACTTT | CASSLGMIGTGNNSPLHF
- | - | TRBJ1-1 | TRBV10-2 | TGCGCCAGCAGTGAGTCGGCCCGGAACACTGAAGCTTTCTTT | CASSESARNTEAFF
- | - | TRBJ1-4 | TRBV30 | TGTGCCTGGAGTGTAAGGGGCAGGGAAGTTGAAAAACTGTTTTTT | CAWSVRGREVEKLFF
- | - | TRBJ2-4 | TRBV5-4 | TGTGCCAGCAGGTCGGCCGGGGAGGCCAAAAACATTCAGTACTTC | CASRSAGEAKNIQYF
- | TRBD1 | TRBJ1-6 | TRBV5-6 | TGTGCCAGCAGCCGACGAGACAGGGGCGTAGGCTCCTATAATTCACCCCTCCACTTT | CASSRRDRGVGSYNSPLHF
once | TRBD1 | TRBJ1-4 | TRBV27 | TGTGCCAGCAGTCCCTCCGGGGACAGCACAACTAATGAAAAACTGTTTTTT | CASSPSGDSTTNEKLFF
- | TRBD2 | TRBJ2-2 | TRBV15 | TGTGCCACCAGCAGCCTCGCCGGGACTAGCGGGGTTGCCGGGGAGCTGTTTTTT | CATSSLAGTSGVAGELFF
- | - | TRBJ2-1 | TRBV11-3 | TGTGCCAGCAGCTTAGCAGGGGCCAATGCGCAGTTCTTC | CASSLAGANAQFF
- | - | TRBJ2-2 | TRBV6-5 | TGTGCCAGCAGCCAACCGGGAACCGGGGAGCTGTTTTTT | CASSQPGTGELFF
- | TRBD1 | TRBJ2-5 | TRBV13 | TGTGCCAGCAGCTTATGGGACAGGGGAGAGACCCAGTACTTC | CASSLWDRGETQYF
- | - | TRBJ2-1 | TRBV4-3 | TGCGCCAGCAGCCAAGTCGTACTAGCTAGGAGTGAGCAGTTCTTC | CASSQVVLARSEQFF
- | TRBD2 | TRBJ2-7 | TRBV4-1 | TGCGCCAGCAGCCAAGGATCTAGCGGCTATTACGAGCAGTACTTC | CASSQGSSGYYEQYF
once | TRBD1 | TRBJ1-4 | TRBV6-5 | TGTGCCAGCAGTTACTATGGGACAGGGAAACTGTTTTTT | CASSYYGTGKLFF
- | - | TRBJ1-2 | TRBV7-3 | TGTGCCAGCAGCTCAAACAGGGAGTCCAACTATGGCTACACCTTC | CASSSNRESNYGYTF
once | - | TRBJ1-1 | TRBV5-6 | TGTGCCAGCAGCTTTCCGGGGGTGGGCACTGAAGCTTTCTTT | CASSFPGVGTEAFF
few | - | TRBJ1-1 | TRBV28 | TGTGCCTCACAGGATGACACTGAAGCTTTCTTT | CASQDDTEAFF
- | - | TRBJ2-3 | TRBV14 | TGTGCCAGCAGTTTAGCGGGCACAGATACGCAGTATTTT | CASSLAGTDTQYF
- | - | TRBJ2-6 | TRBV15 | TGTGCCACCAGCAGAGATACAACAGCTGCCGGGGCCAACGTCCTGACTTTC | CATSRDTTAAGANVLTF
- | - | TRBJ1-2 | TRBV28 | TGTGCCAGCAGTTTAGTTCGGCGGGAGTATGGCTACACCTTC | CASSLVRREYGYTF
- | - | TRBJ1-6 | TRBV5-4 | TGTGCCAGCAGCTTATACAGTGGGGGGGATTCACCCCTCCACTTT | CASSLYSGGDSPLHF
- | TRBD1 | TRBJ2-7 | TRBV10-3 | TGTGCCATCAGTGAGTCGGCGGGACAGGGACGCGTCTACGAGCAGTACTTC | CAISESAGQGRVYEQYF
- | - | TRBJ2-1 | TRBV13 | TGTGCCAGCAGCCTCTCACAGGGTATACAGAATGAGCAGTTCTTC | CASSLSQGIQNEQFF
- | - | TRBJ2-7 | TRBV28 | TGTGCCACCTACCGCGGACCGACGGGGAGATACGAGCAGTACTTC | CATYRGPTGRYEQYF
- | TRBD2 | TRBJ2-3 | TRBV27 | TGTGCCAGCAGTGCCATGGGGACTAGCGGCTATACGCAGTATTTT | CASSAMGTSGYTQYF
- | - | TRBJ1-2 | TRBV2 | TGTGCCAGCGGGGGGGGATATGGCTACACCTTC | CASGGGYGYTF
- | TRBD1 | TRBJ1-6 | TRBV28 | TGTGCCAGCAGTTTTCTCCGGACAGGGGCGAATAATTCACCCCTCCACTTT | CASSFLRTGANNSPLHF
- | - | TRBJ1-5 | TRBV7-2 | TGTGCCAGCAGCTTAGTCCCCAATAGCAATCAGCCCCAGCATTTT | CASSLVPNSNQPQHF
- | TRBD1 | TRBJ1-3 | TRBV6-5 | TGTGCCAGCAGAAGAGGGGACAGGGTTACGAACACCATATATTTT | CASRRGDRVTNTIYF
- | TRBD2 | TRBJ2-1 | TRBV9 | TGTGCCAGCAGCATTAGGCGCGTCTCGGGACTAGCGGACAATGAGCAGTTCTTC | CASSIRRVSGLADNEQFF
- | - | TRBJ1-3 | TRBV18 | TGTGCCAGCTCGAAGGACAGACTGGCCGGAAACACCATATATTTT | CASSKDRLAGNTIYF
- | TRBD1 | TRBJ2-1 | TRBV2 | TGTGCCAGCGGGGGGACAGGGGAGGTAATTGACAATGAGCAGTTCTTC | CASGGTGEVIDNEQFF
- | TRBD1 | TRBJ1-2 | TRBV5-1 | TGCGCCAGCAGCTTGGAGCAGGGGGGAGTTATCGATGGCTACACCTTC | CASSLEQGGVIDGYTF
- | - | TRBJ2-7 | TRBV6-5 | TGTGCCAGCAGTCCCCGGACAGTCTACGAGCAGTACTTC | CASSPRTVYEQYF
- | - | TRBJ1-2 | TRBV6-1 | TGTGCCAGCAGTGAGATCGGCAGGTCCCGGGGCTATGGCTACACCTTC | CASSEIGRSRGYGYTF
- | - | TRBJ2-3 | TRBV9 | TGTGCCAGCAGCGCCGCAACTGGAGGGGGCGATACGCAGTATTTT | CASSAATGGGDTQYF
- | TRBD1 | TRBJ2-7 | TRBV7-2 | TGTGCCAGCAGCGAGACAGGGGGGGAGCAGTACTTC | CASSETGGEQYF
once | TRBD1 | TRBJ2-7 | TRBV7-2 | TGTGCCAGCAGCCAAGGGACAGGGTATACCTACGAGCAGTACTTC | CASSQGTGYTYEQYF
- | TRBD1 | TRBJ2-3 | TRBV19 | TGTGCCAGTAGAGTACAGGGGGCTAGCACAGATACGCAGTATTTT | CASRVQGASTDTQYF
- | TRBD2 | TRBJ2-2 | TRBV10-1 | TGCGCCAGCAGTGCTCTAGCGGGGGGGCATAACACCGGGGAGCTGTTTTTT | CASSALAGGHNTGELFF
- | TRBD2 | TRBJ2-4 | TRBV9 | TGTGCCAGCAGCTCCGGGACTAGCGACACTACCTGGAACATTCAGTACTTC | CASSSGTSDTTWNIQYF
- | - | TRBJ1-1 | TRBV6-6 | TGTGCCAGCAGTTACCAATTCGTCAGGGCCACTGAAGCTTTCTTT | CASSYQFVRATEAFF
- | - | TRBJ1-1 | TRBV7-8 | TGTGCCAGCAGCTTAGGGGCAGGGGAGGCTTTCTTT | CASSLGAGEAFF
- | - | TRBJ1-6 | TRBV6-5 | TGTGCCAGCAGTTACGGAGTTAATTCACCCCTCCACTTT | CASSYGVNSPLHF
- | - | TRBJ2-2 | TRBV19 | TGTGCCAGTAAACAATGGCAGGGAAGCACCGGGGAGCTGTTTTTT | CASKQWQGSTGELFF
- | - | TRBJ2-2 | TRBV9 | TGTGCCAGCAGCGTAGGAGGGGGAGCGGTGAACACCGGGGAGCTGTTTTTT | CASSVGGGAVNTGELFF
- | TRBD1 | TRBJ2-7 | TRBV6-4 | TGTGCCAGCAGTGTACGCGCAGGGGGTCCCGAGCAGTACTTC | CASSVRAGGPEQYF
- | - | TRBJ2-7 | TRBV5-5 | TGTGCCAGCAGCTTGACGGGGGCCTACGAGCAGTACTTC | CASSLTGAYEQYF
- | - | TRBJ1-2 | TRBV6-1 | TGTGCCAGCAGTACCGACAGGTCGGGTTTTGGCTACACCTTC | CASSTDRSGFGYTF
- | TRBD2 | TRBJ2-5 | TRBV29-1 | TGCAGCGTTGATGCGGCTAGCGGGGGATCGGAGACCCAGTACTTC | CSVDAASGGSETQYF